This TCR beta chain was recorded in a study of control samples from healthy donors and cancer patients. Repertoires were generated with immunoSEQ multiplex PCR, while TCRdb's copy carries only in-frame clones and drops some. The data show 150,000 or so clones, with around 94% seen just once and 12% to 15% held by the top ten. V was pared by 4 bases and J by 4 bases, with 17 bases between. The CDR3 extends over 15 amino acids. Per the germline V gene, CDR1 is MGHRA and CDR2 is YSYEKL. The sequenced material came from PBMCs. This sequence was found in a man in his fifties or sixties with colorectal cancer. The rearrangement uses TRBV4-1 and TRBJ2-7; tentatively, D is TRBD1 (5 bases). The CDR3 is CASSLSQGKRYEQYF. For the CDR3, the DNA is TGCGCCAGCAGCCTATCCCAGGGAAAAAGGTACGAGCAGTACTTC.